This T cell receptor (beta chain) was captured in a study of T-cell reconstitution after alpha-beta-depleted transplantation in children. TCRbeta library construction was performed incorporating unique molecular identifiers. TCRdb re-called the PCR reads with MiXCR, one entry per CDR3 protein. Here the sample spans hundreds of thousands of distinct CDR3 sequences, roughly a tenth being singletons. This clonotype was seen a few times. This CDR3 is built from 13 residues. V was clipped by 0 bases and J by 7 bases; unmatched bases: 2. The germline gives CDR1 MNHEY, CDR2 SVGAGI. The receptor comes from a child aged 2-15 years with inherited bone marrow failure, due to receive a stem cell transplant. V and J are TRBV6-5 and TRBJ2-7; 8 bases are shared with TRBD2. The specimen comprised PBMCs, sampled before TCRalphabeta/CD19-depleted stem cell transplant. Here the CDR3 reads CASSYSSGGEQYF. For the CDR3, the DNA is TGTGCCAGCAGTTACTCGAGCGGGGGAGAGCAGTACTTC.